The 12 T cell receptor beta chains listed next were all sequenced from one sample in a study of regulatory T cells in long-lasting Graves disease. Library construction for TCR beta used iRepertoire HTBI primers and Arm-PCR of CDR3 regions. TCRdb reprocessed the multiplex PCR reads via MiXCR and lists one record per CDR3 protein. The sample contains about 470,000 distinct CDR3 sequences, more than 13% of which appear only once. Time point noted: newly diagnosed GD, antithyroid drugs for less than 3 months. From RNA extracted from PBMCs, the TCR library was made. This same sample was also part of a study on T cells in Graves' hyperthyroidism and ophthalmopathy.

The sample in question was peripheral blood mononuclear cells (PBMCs), obtained at new diagnosis, from a patient treated with antithyroid drugs. The receptors here all came from a woman in her 30s with Graves disease.

Concerning this clonotype: A much larger clone differs from this one at a single base, so this may be a read error. The chain has TRBV12-3 or TRBV12-4 and TRBJ2-2; no clear D gene. The V end was cut by 10 bases, the J end by 0 bases, with 12 bases between. This CDR3 is built from 14 residues. The CDR3 loop reads CATYVSSNTGELFF. CDR3 DNA: TGTGCCACCTACGTATCTTCGAACACCGGGGAGCTGTTTTTT.

J is TRBJ2-4 and V is TRBV9, with D perhaps TRBD1 or TRBD2 (5 bases each). Trimming took 4 bases from V and 8 from J, leaving 19 bases between them. The CDR3 loop spans 15 amino acids. Germline loops: CDR1 SGDLS, CDR2 YYNGEE. The CDR3 DNA reads TGTGCCAGCAGCCCCCGGGACCCCCTTGGGCACATTCAGTACTTC. It translates to CASSPRDPLGHIQYF.

There are many counts of this clonotype. This rearrangement joins TRBV27 to TRBJ2-3; 10 nucleotides agree with TRBD2. This CDR3 has 15 residues. CDR1 is MNHEY, CDR2 SMNVEV, per germline (reference sequence). V trimming: 4 bases; J trimming: 4 bases; junction bases outside the gene matches: 5. The CDR3 coding sequence is TGTGCCAGCAGTTCACAGCGGGAGGGCGCAGATACGCAGTATTTT. As protein: CASSSQREGADTQYF.

This clonotype was counted only a few times. The chain has TRBV9 and TRBJ2-2; D not resolved. Germline V gene lookup returns CDR1 SGDLS and CDR2 YYNGEE. The CDR3 totals 14 residues. The ends were cut back, 1 base at V and 6 bases at J, with 10 bases in the middle. The CDR3 region is CASSVLLGSGELFF. CDR3 bases: TGTGCCAGCAGCGTACTTTTAGGGTCCGGGGAGCTGTTTTTT.

The table lists this clonotype with many counts. The rearrangement uses TRBV6-1 and TRBJ2-3, with no clear D. The germline V gene has CDR1 MNHNS and CDR2 SASEGT. The germline V and J ends were trimmed by 2 bases and 2 bases, with 11 bases remaining between them. CDR3 length equals 15 residues. CDR3 nucleotide sequence: TGTGCCAGCAGTGAATCTGATTATCCCACAGATACGCAGTATTTT. It yields the protein CASSESDYPTDTQYF.

This clonotype came up many times. The chain is built from TRBV6-1 and TRBJ2-1, with D unclear. Germline V lookup: CDR1 MNHNS, CDR2 SASEGT. The CDR3 extends over 16 amino acids. V lost 2 bases and J lost 7, with 18 bases in between. The CDR3 bases are TGTGCCAGCAGTGAATTAGGCTGGTACGCCCCAAATGAGCAGTTCTTC. This encodes CASSELGWYAPNEQFF.

This clonotype was found many times. This rearrangement joins TRBV19 to TRBJ2-7; tentatively, D is TRBD1 (5 bases). The germline V and J ends were trimmed by 2 bases and 1 base, with 15 bases remaining between them. Germline assignment: CDR1 LNHDA and CDR2 SQIVND (reference sequence). The CDR3 runs 16 residues. CDR3 coding DNA: TGTGCCAGTAGTATAAAGGGGCCGATTGCTTCCTACGAGCAGTACTTC. Translation gives CASSIKGPIASYEQYF.

The rearrangement links TRBV9 to TRBJ1-3; no firm D call. The CDR3 consists of 13 residues. V lost 1 base and J 3 bases, leaving 5 bases between the germline ends. Germline V CDR1 and CDR2: SGDLS, YYNGEE. The CDR3 region has the DNA TGTGCCAGCAGCGTACGGGATGGAAACACCATATATTTT. This sequence encodes CASSVRDGNTIYF.

V is TRBV30 and J is TRBJ1-3, with TRBD1 matching over 10 bases. The CDR3 sequence is 13 residues long. From germline, CDR1 is GTSNPN and CDR2 SVGIG (reference sequence). The ends lost 0 bases at V and 8 bases at J; junction bases unmatched: 1. The CDR3 spells CAWSVDRGHTIYF. CDR3 nucleotides: TGTGCCTGGAGTGTAGACAGGGGGCACACCATATATTTT.

V is TRBV6-2 or TRBV6-3 and J is TRBJ2-5; perhaps TRBD1 as D (6 bases). V was cut by 5 bases and J by 2 bases, with 12 bases left in between. The CDR3 has 14 amino acids. Germline CDR1 MNHEY, CDR2 SVGEGT. In nucleotides, the CDR3 is TGTGCCAGCAGTGAAGAGGGACAACAAGAGACCCAGTACTTC. Translating it yields CASSEEGQQETQYF.

This clonotype was counted ten times or more. The chain combines TRBV13 with TRBJ2-1, with 10 bases identical to TRBD2. There are 17 residues in the CDR3. V gave up 1 base and J gave up 4 bases; unmatched junction bases: 7. Germline CDR1 PRHDT, CDR2 FYEKMQ (reference sequence). CDR3 sequence reads: CASSLVSSGRAYNEQFF. In nucleotides, the CDR3 is TGTGCCAGCAGCTTAGTATCCAGCGGGAGGGCTTACAATGAGCAGTTCTTC.

This clonotype has only a few counts. This chain connects TRBV13 to TRBJ2-1; TRBD1 matches 9 bases. The CDR3 is made up of 16 amino acids. CDR1 and CDR2 (germline): PRHDT, FYEKMQ (reference sequence). Trimming removed 5 bases from V and 9 bases from J; junction bases left unmatched: 14. DNA of the CDR3: TGTGCCAGCAGCGCGCCCGGGACAGGGAGCTTCGGTGAGCAGTTCTTC. Its protein is CASSAPGTGSFGEQFF.